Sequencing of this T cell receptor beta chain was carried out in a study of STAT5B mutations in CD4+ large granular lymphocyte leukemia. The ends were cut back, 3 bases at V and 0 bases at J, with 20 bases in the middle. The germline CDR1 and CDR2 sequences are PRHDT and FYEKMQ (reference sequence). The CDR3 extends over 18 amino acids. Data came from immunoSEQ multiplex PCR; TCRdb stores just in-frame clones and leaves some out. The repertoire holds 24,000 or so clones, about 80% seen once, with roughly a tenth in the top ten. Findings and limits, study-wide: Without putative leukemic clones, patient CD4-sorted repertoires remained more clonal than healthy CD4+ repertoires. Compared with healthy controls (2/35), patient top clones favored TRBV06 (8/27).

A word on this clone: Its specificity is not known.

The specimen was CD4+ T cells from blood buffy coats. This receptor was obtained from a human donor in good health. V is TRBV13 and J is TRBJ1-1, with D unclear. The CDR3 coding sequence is TGTGCCAGCAGCTTCCGGGCCTCCCTCTGGAGAATGAACACTGAAGCTTTCTTT. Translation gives CASSFRASLWRMNTEAFF.